This T cell receptor beta chain was identified in a study of response to subunit inactivated influenza vaccine listed by TCRdb under 2018. About the full investigation: To follow how T cells responded to a trivalent subunit inactivated influenza vaccine, the researchers relied on deep quantitative profiling of the T cell receptor repertoire.

Receptor libraries were prepared by RT-PCR. Instrument used: Illumina HiSeq 2500. Using fastp trimming at Q25 and MiXCR clonotype assembly, TCRdb reanalyzed the public sequencing data and kept in-frame beta chains. Entries are consolidated by CDR3 protein sequence, retaining the most common genes and DNA. In this sample the table shows 500,000 to 600,000 distinct CDR3 sequences, 10% to 15% of which occur a single time. The top ten clonotypes cover under 15% of the sample. Paper-wide results and their limitations: According to the authors, only a limited number of new T cells may be recruited by each seasonal influenza vaccination.

V sheds 4 bases and J sheds 7 bases, leaving 10 bases between their ends. The CDR3, from cysteine to phenylalanine, totals 12 residues. The kept DNA is CDR3 alone, 36 bases in frame from the first base. According to the germline V gene, CDR1 reads ENHRY and CDR2 reads SYGVKD. This clonotype appeared many times. The antigen this receptor binds is unknown. No base quality information exists; no much larger clone differs at one position. The time point label for this specimen denotes: approximately 40 days after influenza vaccine administration. The material sequenced was PBMCs from blood, taken roughly 47 days after vaccination. This chain joins TRBV10-3 to TRBJ1-1; the D gene remains uncertain. This TCR was sampled from a man aged 45-65 years who received an inactivated influenza vaccine. Donor details come from another sample of the same person, matched by shared clones. Read as DNA, the sequence is TGTGCCATCAGTGTTGGGCAGAATGAAGCTTTCTTT. It translates as CAISVGQNEAFF.